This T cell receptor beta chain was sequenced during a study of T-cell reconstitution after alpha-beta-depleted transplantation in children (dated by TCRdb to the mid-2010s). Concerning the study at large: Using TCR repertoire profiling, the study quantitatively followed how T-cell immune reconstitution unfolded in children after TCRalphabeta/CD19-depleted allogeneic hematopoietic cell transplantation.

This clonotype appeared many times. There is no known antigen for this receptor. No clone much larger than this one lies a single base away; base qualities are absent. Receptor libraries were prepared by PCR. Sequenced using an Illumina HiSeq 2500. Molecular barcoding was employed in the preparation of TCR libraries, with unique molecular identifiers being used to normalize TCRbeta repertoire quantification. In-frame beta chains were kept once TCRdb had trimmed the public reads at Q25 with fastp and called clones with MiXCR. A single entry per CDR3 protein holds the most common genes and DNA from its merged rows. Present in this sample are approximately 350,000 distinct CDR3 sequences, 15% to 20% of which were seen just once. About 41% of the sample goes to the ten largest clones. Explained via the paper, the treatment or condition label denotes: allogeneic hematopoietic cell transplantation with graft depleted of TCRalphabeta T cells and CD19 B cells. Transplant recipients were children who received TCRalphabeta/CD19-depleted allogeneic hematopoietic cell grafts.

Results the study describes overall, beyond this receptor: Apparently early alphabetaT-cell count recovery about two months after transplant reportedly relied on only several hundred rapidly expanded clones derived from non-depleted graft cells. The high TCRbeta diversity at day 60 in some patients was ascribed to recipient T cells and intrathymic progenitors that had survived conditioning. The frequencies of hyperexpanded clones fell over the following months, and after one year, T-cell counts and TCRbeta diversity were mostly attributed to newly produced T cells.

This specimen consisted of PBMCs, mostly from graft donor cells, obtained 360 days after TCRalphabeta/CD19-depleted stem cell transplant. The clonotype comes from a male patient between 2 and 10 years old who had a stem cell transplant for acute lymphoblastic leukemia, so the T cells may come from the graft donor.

For the CDR3, the sequence is CASSAQGNVNTEAFF. The base sequence is TGTGCCAGCAGTGCACAGGGGAACGTGAACACTGAAGCTTTCTTT. Recombination joined TRBV12-3 or TRBV12-4 with TRBJ1-1; TRBD1 agrees with 7 junctional bases. V loses 5 bases at its end and J loses 0 bases; junction bases beyond the gene matches: 6. Inclusive of the bounding cysteine and phenylalanine, the CDR3 is 15 residues long. The read is trimmed to its CDR3 DNA, 45 bases read in frame from base 1.